This T cell receptor (beta chain) appears in the sequencing data of a study of cytomegalovirus exposure and HLA in healthy donors. As concerns this clone: Its target is unknown.

The CDR3 sequence is 15 residues long. From germline, CDR1 is SEHNR and CDR2 FQNEAQ (reference sequence). The trim removed 5 bases at V and 2 bases at J, leaving 6 bases unmatched. Assay used: immunoSEQ multiplex PCR; TCRdb lists only in-frame clones, some missing. The sample consists of some 65,000 clones, over 95% of them appearing once. General study points: According to a later analysis, TCR clusters from the first cohort tended to co-occur in the 120 or so validation repertoires. The CMV antigen specificity of a few CMV-associated chains was confirmed through in vitro analysis.

The sequencing input was PBMCs. The chain couples TRBV7-9 to TRBJ1-3; 7 nucleotides align to TRBD1. The TCR originated in a man between 18 and 35 years old in good health and CMV-seronegative. The CDR3 sequence: CASSPGRGTGNTIYF. The CDR3 nucleotides are TGTGCCAGCAGCCCCGGCAGGGGGACTGGAAACACCATATATTTT.